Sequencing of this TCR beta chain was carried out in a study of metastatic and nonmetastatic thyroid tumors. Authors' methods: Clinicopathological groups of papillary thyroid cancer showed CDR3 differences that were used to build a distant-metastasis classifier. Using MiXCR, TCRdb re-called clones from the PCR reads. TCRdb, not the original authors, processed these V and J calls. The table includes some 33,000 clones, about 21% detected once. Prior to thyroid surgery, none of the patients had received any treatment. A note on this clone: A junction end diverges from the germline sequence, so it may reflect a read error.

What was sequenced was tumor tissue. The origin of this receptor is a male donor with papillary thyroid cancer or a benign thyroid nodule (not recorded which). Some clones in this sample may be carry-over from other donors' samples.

CDR3 nucleotide sequence: TGTGCCAGCAGATCCGGGACTACCACCGTGGAGCTGTTTTTT. As protein: CASRSGTTTVELFF. This sequence joins TRBV2 and TRBJ2-2; 7 bases agree with TRBD2. There are 14 residues in the CDR3. Germline V gene data show CDR1 as SNHLY and CDR2 as FYNNEI.